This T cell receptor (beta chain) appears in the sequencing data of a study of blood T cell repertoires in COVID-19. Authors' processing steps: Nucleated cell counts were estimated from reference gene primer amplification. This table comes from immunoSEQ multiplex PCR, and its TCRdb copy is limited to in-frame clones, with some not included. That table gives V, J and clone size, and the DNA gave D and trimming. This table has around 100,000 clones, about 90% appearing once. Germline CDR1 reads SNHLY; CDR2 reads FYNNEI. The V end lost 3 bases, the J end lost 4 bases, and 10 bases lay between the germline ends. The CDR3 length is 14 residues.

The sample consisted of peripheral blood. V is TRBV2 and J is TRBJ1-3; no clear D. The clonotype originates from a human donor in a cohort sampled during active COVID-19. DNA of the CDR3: TGTGCCAGCAGTGATCCGGGAAGAGGAAACACCATATATTTT. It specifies CASSDPGRGNTIYF.